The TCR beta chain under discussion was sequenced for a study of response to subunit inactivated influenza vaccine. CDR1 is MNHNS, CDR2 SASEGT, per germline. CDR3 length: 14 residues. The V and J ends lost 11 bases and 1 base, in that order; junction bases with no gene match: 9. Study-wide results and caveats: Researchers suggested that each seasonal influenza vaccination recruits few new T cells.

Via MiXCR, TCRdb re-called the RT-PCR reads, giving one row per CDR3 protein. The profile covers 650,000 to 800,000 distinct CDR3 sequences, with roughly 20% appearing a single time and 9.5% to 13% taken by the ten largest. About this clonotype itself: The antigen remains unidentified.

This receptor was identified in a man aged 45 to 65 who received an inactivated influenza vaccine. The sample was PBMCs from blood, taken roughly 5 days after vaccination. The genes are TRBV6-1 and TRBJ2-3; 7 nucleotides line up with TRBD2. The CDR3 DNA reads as TGTGCCTCCCGTGAGCGGGATGGCACAGATACGCAGTATTTT. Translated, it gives CASRERDGTDTQYF.